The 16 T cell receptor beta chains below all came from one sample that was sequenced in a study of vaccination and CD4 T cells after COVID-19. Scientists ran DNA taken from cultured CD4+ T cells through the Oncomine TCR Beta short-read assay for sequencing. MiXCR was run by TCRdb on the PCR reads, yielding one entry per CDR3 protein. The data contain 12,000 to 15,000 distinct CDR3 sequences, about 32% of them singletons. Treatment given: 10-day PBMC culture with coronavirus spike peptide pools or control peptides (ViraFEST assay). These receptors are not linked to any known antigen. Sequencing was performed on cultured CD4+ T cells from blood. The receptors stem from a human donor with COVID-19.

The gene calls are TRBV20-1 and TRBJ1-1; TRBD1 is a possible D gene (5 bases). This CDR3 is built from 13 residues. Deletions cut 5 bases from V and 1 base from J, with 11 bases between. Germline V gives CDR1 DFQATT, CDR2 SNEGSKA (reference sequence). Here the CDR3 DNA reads TGCAGTGCTTCCGGGACGGGGAACACTGAAGCTTTCTTT. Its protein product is CSASGTGNTEAFF.

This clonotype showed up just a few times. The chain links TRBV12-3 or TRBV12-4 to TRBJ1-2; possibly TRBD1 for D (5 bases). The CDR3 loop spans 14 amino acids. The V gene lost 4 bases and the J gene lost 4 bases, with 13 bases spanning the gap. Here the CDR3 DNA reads TGTGCCAGCAGTTCGGGGACCTCTCTCTATGGCTACACCTTC. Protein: CASSSGTSLYGYTF.

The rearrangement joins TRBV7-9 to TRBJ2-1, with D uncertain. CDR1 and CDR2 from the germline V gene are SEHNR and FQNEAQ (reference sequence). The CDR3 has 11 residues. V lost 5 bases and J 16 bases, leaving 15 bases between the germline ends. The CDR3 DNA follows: TGTGCCAGCAGCGACCTTCCCGGCCACTTCTTC. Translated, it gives CASSDLPGHFF.

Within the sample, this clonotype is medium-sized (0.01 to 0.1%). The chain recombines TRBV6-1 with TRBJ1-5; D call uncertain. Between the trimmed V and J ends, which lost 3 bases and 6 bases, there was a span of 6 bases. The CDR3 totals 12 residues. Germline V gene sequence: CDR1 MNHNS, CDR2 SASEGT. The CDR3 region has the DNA TGTGCCAGCAGTGATCGAGGTCAGCCCCAGCATTTT. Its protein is CASSDRGQPQHF.

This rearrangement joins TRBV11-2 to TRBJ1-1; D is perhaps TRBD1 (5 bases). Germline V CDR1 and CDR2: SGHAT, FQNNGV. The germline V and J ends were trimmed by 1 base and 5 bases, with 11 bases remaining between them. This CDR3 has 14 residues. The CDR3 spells CASSLVQGGTEAFF. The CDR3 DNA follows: TGTGCCAGCAGCTTAGTTCAGGGTGGAACTGAAGCTTTCTTT.

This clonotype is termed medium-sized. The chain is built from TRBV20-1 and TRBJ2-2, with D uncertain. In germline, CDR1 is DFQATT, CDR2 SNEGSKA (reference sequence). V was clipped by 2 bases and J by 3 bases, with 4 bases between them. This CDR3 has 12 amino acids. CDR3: CSARKHTGELFF. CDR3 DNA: TGCAGTGCTAGAAAACACACCGGGGAGCTGTTTTTT.

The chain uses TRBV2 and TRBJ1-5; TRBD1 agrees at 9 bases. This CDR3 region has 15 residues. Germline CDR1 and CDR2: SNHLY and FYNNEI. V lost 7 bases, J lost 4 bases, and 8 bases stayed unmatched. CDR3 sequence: CASTRTGAGNQPQHF. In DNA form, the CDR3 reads TGTGCCAGCACCCGGACAGGGGCGGGAAATCAGCCCCAGCATTTT.

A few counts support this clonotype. CDR3 DNA: TGTGCCAGCAGCCCCGCCGGGACACAAAACTATGGCTACACCTTC. Translation gives CASSPAGTQNYGYTF. The chain links TRBV7-2 to TRBJ1-2, with TRBD1 as a possible D gene (6 bases). Germline V lookup: CDR1 SGHTA, CDR2 FQGNSA. The CDR3 runs to 15 residues. The V gene lost 5 bases and the J gene lost 2 bases, with 15 bases spanning the gap.

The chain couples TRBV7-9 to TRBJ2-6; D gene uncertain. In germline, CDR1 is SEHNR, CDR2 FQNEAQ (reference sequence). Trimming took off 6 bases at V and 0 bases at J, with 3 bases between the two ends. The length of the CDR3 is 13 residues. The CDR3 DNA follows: TGTGCCAGCAGGATCTCTGGGGCCAACGTCCTGACTTTC. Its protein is CASRISGANVLTF.

The CDR3 protein is CASRSSGGATDTQYF. The CDR3 coding sequence is TGTGCCAGCAGGTCTAGCGGGGGGGCCACAGATACGCAGTATTTT. The rearrangement uses TRBV2 and TRBJ2-3; the match to TRBD2 covers 12 bases. The CDR3 has 15 residues. The ends lost 6 bases at V and 2 bases at J; junction bases unmatched: 3. Germline loops: CDR1 SNHLY, CDR2 FYNNEI.

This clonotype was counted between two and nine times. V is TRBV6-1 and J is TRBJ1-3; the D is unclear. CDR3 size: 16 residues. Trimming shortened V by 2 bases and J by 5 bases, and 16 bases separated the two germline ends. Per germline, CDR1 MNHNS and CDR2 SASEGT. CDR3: CASSELYGRLRNTIYF. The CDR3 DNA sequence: TGTGCCAGCAGTGAACTCTACGGAAGGTTAAGAAACACCATATATTTT.

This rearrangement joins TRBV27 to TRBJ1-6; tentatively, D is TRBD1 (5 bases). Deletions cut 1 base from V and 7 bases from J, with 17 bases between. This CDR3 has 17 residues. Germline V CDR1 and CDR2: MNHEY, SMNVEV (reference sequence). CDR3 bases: TGTGCCAGCAGTTTATACCCTCGGCAGGGATTCAATTCACCCCTCCACTTT. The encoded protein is CASSLYPRQGFNSPLHF.

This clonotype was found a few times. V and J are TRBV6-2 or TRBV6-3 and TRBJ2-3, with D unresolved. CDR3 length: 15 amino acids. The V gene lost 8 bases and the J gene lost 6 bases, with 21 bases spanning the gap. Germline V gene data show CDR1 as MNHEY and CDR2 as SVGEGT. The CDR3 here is CASAPATGFSDTQYF. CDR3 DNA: TGTGCCAGCGCCCCGGCCACGGGCTTCAGCGATACGCAGTATTTT.

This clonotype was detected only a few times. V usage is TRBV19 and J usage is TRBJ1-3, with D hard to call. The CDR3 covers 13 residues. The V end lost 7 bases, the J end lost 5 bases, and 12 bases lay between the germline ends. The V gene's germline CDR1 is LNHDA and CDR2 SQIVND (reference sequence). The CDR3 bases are TGTGCCAGTAAAACTATGGGGAGAAACACCATATATTTT. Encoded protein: CASKTMGRNTIYF.

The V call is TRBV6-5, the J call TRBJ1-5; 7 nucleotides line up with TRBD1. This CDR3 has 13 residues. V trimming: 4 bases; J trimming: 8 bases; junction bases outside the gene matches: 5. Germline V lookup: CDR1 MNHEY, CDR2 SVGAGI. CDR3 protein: CASSSGQPEPQHF. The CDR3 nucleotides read TGTGCCAGCAGTTCGGGACAGCCCGAGCCCCAGCATTTT.

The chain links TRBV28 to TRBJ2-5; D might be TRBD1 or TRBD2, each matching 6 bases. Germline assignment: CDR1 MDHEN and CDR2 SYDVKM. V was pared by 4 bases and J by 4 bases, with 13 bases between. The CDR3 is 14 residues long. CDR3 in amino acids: CASSSGALGETQYF. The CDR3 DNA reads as TGTGCCAGCAGTTCGGGGGCGCTCGGAGAGACCCAGTACTTC.